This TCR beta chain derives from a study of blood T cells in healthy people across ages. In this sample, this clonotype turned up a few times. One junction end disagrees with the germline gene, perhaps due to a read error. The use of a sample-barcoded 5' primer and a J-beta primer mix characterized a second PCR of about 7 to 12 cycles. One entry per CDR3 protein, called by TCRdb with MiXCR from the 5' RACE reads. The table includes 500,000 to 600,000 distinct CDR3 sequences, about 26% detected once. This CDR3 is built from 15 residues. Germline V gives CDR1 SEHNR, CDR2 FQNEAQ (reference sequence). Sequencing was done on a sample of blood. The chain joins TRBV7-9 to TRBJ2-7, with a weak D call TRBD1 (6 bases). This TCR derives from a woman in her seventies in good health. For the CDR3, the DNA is TGTGCCAGCATCAGGACAGACCCCCTCTCCTACGGGCAGTACTTC. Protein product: CASIRTDPLSYGQYF.